This is a list of T cell receptor beta chains from one sample in a study of blood T cell repertoires in COVID-19. The protocol was immunoSEQ multiplex PCR, while the TCRdb copy is restricted to in-frame clones and leaves out a portion. The sample lists about 230,000 clones, approximately 88% occurring once. Sequenced sample: PBMCs or T cells enriched from blood (not recorded which). The receptors come from a woman in her thirties or forties with acute COVID-19. The CDR3 runs from the conserved cysteine through the conserved F or W. D genes are given only for firm matches. Clone size is stated in some rows and not others, as once, few, many or a class when expanded.

clone size	V gene	J gene	D gene	CDR3 length	CDR3 DNA	CDR3 protein
.	TRBV5-6	TRBJ1-2	.	12	TGTGCCAGCAGCCGTGGGCCGCCTGGCTACACCTTC	CASSRGPPGYTF
.	TRBV28	TRBJ2-2	TRBD1	14	TGTGCCAGCAGCGGGACAGGGGGCACCGGGGAGCTGTTTTTT	CASSGTGGTGELFF
.	TRBV7-6	TRBJ2-3	.	15	TGTGCCAGCAGCCGCGAGGTACAGGGCACAGATACGCAGTATTTT	CASSREVQGTDTQYF
.	TRBV5-5	TRBJ1-5	.	16	TGTGCCAGCAGCTTGGGCGGGACCAATGGCAATCAGCCCCAGCATTTT	CASSLGGTNGNQPQHF
.	TRBV11-2	TRBJ1-1	.	15	TGTGCCAGCAGCTTAGGGCTGGGTTGGGAGCCCCGAGCTTTCTTT	CASSLGLGWEPRAFF
.	TRBV18	TRBJ2-2	TRBD1	17	TGTGCCAGCTCACCACTTGTCGGACAGGGGAACACCGGGGAGCTGTTTTTT	CASSPLVGQGNTGELFF
.	TRBV11-2	TRBJ2-5	.	16	TGTGCCAGCAGCTTAGCTTTCCAAGGGGGAGCCGAGACCCAGTACTTC	CASSLAFQGGAETQYF
.	TRBV5-1	TRBJ2-3	TRBD2	17	TGCGCCAGCAGCCCGGGACTAGCGGGGGGGCATGCAGATACGCAGTATTTT	CASSPGLAGGHADTQYF
.	TRBV5-6	TRBJ2-7	.	12	TGTGCCAGCAGCTTGAGAGTCCACGAGCAGTACTTC	CASSLRVHEQYF
few	TRBV5-1	TRBJ2-2	TRBD1	16	TGCGCCAGCAGCTTAGGGGGCGCGATGGACACCGGGGAGCTGTTTTTT	CASSLGGAMDTGELFF
.	TRBV12-3/TRBV12-4	TRBJ2-7	.	13	TGTGCCAGCAGTTTAAGGGGTTTCGGCGAGCAGTACTTC	CASSLRGFGEQYF
.	TRBV6-9	TRBJ1-5	TRBD1	16	TGTGCCAGCCCTCCGACCCATAGACAGGGGAATCAGCCCCAGCATTTT	CASPPTHRQGNQPQHF
.	TRBV7-2	TRBJ2-5	TRBD1	16	TGTGCCAGCAGCTTAGGTCGGACAGGGGGTAAAGAGACCCAGTACTTC	CASSLGRTGGKETQYF
once	TRBV6-5	TRBJ2-5	TRBD2	14	TGTGCCAGCAGTTACGCGGGGGGGGCGGAGACCCAGTACTTC	CASSYAGGAETQYF
.	TRBV5-1	TRBJ2-5	.	13	TGCGCCAGCAGCTTGTTAGGGGAAGAGACCCAGTACTTC	CASSLLGEETQYF
.	TRBV5-4	TRBJ1-1	TRBD1	15	TGTGCCAGCAGAGGCGGGACAGCTATGAACACTGAAGCTTTCTTT	CASRGGTAMNTEAFF
.	TRBV5-1	TRBJ2-1	.	14	TGCGCCAGCAGCTTGGAAGCGAGGGAAAATGAGCAGTTCTTC	CASSLEARENEQFF
.	TRBV7-8	TRBJ1-1	.	12	TGTGCCAGCAAAGACAGAAACACTGAAGCTTTCTTT	CASKDRNTEAFF
.	TRBV7-9	TRBJ2-7	.	16	TGTGCCAGCAGCTTAGTGCCGGGGTCGACTCCCCACGAGCAGTACTTC	CASSLVPGSTPHEQYF
.	TRBV2	TRBJ2-2	TRBD2	15	TGTGCCAGCAGTGGGGCTAGCGGGGGGTCCGGGGAGCTGTTTTTT	CASSGASGGSGELFF
.	TRBV11-2	TRBJ2-1	TRBD2	16	TGTGCCAGCAGCTTAGGCCGGGGGGGCCAATACAATGAGCAGTTCTTC	CASSLGRGGQYNEQFF
.	TRBV11-2	TRBJ1-2	.	15	TGTGCCAGCTCCCAAGCGGGGGGCGGTCACTATGGCTACACCTTC	CASSQAGGGHYGYTF
once	TRBV11-2	TRBJ2-5	TRBD2	16	TGTGCCAGCAGGCGACTAGCGGGGGGACGGGAGGAGACCCAGTACTTC	CASRRLAGGREETQYF
.	TRBV27	TRBJ1-5	.	14	TGTGCCAGCAGTTTTTGGGGGACACTGGGACCCCAGCATTTT	CASSFWGTLGPQHF
.	TRBV18	TRBJ2-7	.	14	TGTGCCAGCTCACCAGAAGCCGGGACCTACGAGCAGTACTTC	CASSPEAGTYEQYF
.	TRBV3-1/TRBV3-2	TRBJ2-2	TRBD2	19	TGTGCCAGCAGCCCCCGACTGGGCGGGGGGGCCTCGAACACCGGGGAGCTGTTTTTT	CASSPRLGGGASNTGELFF
.	TRBV15	TRBJ2-3	TRBD2	18	TGTGCCACCAGCAGAGGACAGCGGGAGGGCCGGGGAGCAGATACGCAGTATTTT	CATSRGQREGRGADTQYF
.	TRBV7-2	TRBJ2-7	TRBD2	15	TGTGCCAGCAGCTTACTCTCGGGGGGTACCTACGAGCAGTACTTC	CASSLLSGGTYEQYF
.	TRBV6-5	TRBJ1-1	TRBD1	15	TGTGCCAGCACCCAGCCTACAGGGGGAGACACTGAAGCTTTCTTT	CASTQPTGGDTEAFF
.	TRBV27	TRBJ1-5	.	12	TGTGCCAGCGGGAGTATTGACCAGCCCCAGCATTTT	CASGSIDQPQHF
.	TRBV3-1/TRBV3-2	TRBJ1-5	TRBD1	18	TGTGCCAGCAGACGGGAATGGGACAGGTGGTATGACAATCAGCCCCAGCATTTT	CASRREWDRWYDNQPQHF
.	TRBV11-3	TRBJ1-6	.	15	TGTGCCAGCAGCCTTGAGACAGTAGATAATTCACCCCTCCACTTT	CASSLETVDNSPLHF
.	TRBV5-5	TRBJ2-5	.	17	TGTGCCAGCAGCTTGGGCGGGGCCCGAGGGAGTGGAGAGACCCAGTACTTC	CASSLGGARGSGETQYF
.	TRBV7-2	TRBJ2-1	TRBD2	15	TGTGCCAGCAGCTTAGTGCGGGAGTCGGCCAATGAGCAGTTCTTC	CASSLVRESANEQFF
.	TRBV2	TRBJ2-3	TRBD2	14	TGTGCCAGCAGGAGCGGGAGGGGGGCAGATACGCAGTATTTT	CASRSGRGADTQYF
once	TRBV18	TRBJ2-5	TRBD1	14	TGTGCCAGCTCACCACTGGGGACAGGTTCTCCTTCGGACTTC	CASSPLGTGSPSDF
once	TRBV24-1	TRBJ2-4	.	17	TGTGCCACCAGTGATCCCCGACAGGGACTAGCCAAAAACATTCAGTACTTC	CATSDPRQGLAKNIQYF
.	TRBV7-8	TRBJ1-2	TRBD1	17	TGTGCCAGCAGCCCACAGACAGGGGGGATCCCTAGCTATGGCTACACCTTC	CASSPQTGGIPSYGYTF
.	TRBV10-3	TRBJ1-2	TRBD1	13	TGTGCCATCAGCAGGGGGGCTTCCTATGGCTACACCTTC	CAISRGASYGYTF
.	TRBV9	TRBJ1-3	.	16	TGTGCCAGCAGCGTAGCCCCCGGGGGGTCTGGAAACACCATATATTTT	CASSVAPGGSGNTIYF
.	TRBV7-2	TRBJ2-3	TRBD1	15	TGTGCCAGCCGAAGGGGGCACTGGGGCACAGATACGCAGTATTTT	CASRRGHWGTDTQYF
.	TRBV10-3	TRBJ1-4	TRBD1	14	TGTGCCATCAGGGAAGACAGGGGGAATGAAAAACTGTTTTTT	CAIREDRGNEKLFF
.	TRBV24-1	TRBJ2-3	TRBD1	16	TGTGCCACCAGTGACCCCGGACAGGGGGCGTCAGATACGCAGTATTTT	CATSDPGQGASDTQYF
.	TRBV30	TRBJ2-5	TRBD2	14	TGTGCCTGGAGTAGCGGGGGGCGGGGAGAGACCCAGTACTTC	CAWSSGGRGETQYF
.	TRBV2	TRBJ1-6	TRBD1	15	TGTGCCAGCTGCCGGGACAGGGGTTATAATTCACCCCTCCACTTT	CASCRDRGYNSPLHF
.	TRBV7-2	TRBJ1-1	.	14	TGTGCCAGCAGCCGTGACAGGCTGAACACTGAAGCTTTCTTT	CASSRDRLNTEAFF
.	TRBV5-1	TRBJ2-7	.	14	TGCGCCAGCAGCACAGGGCTCTCCCCCTACGAGCAGTACTTC	CASSTGLSPYEQYF
.	TRBV5-4	TRBJ1-1	TRBD1	16	TGTGCCAGCACCGTGAGACAGGGTGGTAAGAACACTGAAGCTTTCTTT	CASTVRQGGKNTEAFF
.	TRBV5-1	TRBJ1-2	.	15	TGCGCCAGCAGCCCCGGGCCGGGACAATTTTATGGCTACACCTTC	CASSPGPGQFYGYTF
.	TRBV4-1	TRBJ1-5	TRBD1	20	TGCGCCAGCAGCCAACAAATCGACCGGGACAGAGGTTATAGCAATCAGCCCCAGCATTTT	CASSQQIDRDRGYSNQPQHF
.	TRBV5-1	TRBJ2-1	.	14	TGCGCCAGCAGCTTGGTACTCTTGAAATCTGAGCAGTTCTTC	CASSLVLLKSEQFF
.	TRBV5-6	TRBJ1-5	.	15	TGTGCCAGCAGCTTGAACAGGCTAAAGAATCAGCCCCAGCATTTT	CASSLNRLKNQPQHF
.	TRBV14	TRBJ1-2	.	14	TGTGCCAGCAGCCAAGCCCAATGGGAGCGAGGCTACACCTTC	CASSQAQWERGYTF
.	TRBV12-5	TRBJ2-7	TRBD1	14	TGTGCTAGTGGTTTGGGGACAGGGGTTGACGAGCAGTACTTC	CASGLGTGVDEQYF
.	TRBV11-2	TRBJ1-1	.	12	TGTGCCAGCAGCTTCGGTAACACTGAAGCTTTCTTT	CASSFGNTEAFF
once	TRBV11-3	TRBJ2-1	.	13	TGTGCCAGCAGCGAGGGCTCCTACAATGAGCAGTTCTTC	CASSEGSYNEQFF
.	TRBV7-2	TRBJ2-1	TRBD2	13	TGTGCCAGCAGTTGGGACTATGGTTATGAGCAGTTCTTC	CASSWDYGYEQFF
.	TRBV6-5	TRBJ1-5	.	13	TGTGCCAGCAAGGGAGGGTTAGTGCAGCCCCAGCATTTT	CASKGGLVQPQHF
.	TRBV7-9	TRBJ2-2	TRBD1	16	TGTGCCAGCAGCCCCCCGGGACAGAGAAACACCGGGGAGCTGTTTTTT	CASSPPGQRNTGELFF